The rows below give T cell receptor beta chains drawn from one sample of a study of beta chain features in type 1 diabetes. Sequencing was performed with immunoSEQ multiplex PCR; in TCRdb, only in-frame clones are kept and a portion is missing. The repertoire consists of 250,000 or so clones, with under 70% occurring once and the leading ten covering around 0.05%. The sample comprised naive CD4+ T cells from blood. These receptors were obtained from a man under 40 in good health. Both conserved end residues are part of each CDR3. The order of the fields is V gene, D gene, J gene, clone size, CDR3 protein, CDR3 DNA. The D gene is left open where the match is weak. Not all rows give a size; the values are once, few, many and, for expanded clones, a class.

TRBV5-6	TRBD1	TRBJ1-5	-	CASSSDRVNTAQHF	TGTGCCAGCAGCTCAGACAGGGTAAACACAGCCCAGCATTTT
TRBV6-6	TRBD1	TRBJ2-7	-	CASSSRTPTGGYEQYF	TGTGCCAGCAGTTCCAGAACCCCGACAGGGGGCTACGAGCAGTACTTC
TRBV28	TRBD2	TRBJ2-5	once	CASSESSGRAETQYF	TGTGCCAGCAGTGAAAGTAGCGGGAGGGCCGAGACCCAGTACTTC
TRBV2	TRBD1	TRBJ2-5	few	CASSPLVGTGGETQYF	TGTGCCAGCAGTCCTCTAGTGGGGACAGGGGGAGAGACCCAGTACTTC
TRBV30	TRBD2	TRBJ2-1	-	CAWSVLASGANEQFF	TGTGCCTGGAGTGTACTTGCTAGCGGGGCTAATGAGCAGTTCTTC
TRBV20-1	-	TRBJ1-2	-	CSAPGQTEHTF	TGCAGTGCTCCTGGACAGACTGAACACACCTTC
TRBV9	-	TRBJ2-2	-	CASSLYSGTSNTGELFF	TGTGCCAGCAGCTTGTACTCCGGGACTTCCAACACCGGGGAGCTGTTTTTT
TRBV10-3	TRBD2	TRBJ2-1	-	CAIGTSWDEQFF	TGTGCCATCGGGACTAGTTGGGATGAGCAGTTCTTC
TRBV30	TRBD2	TRBJ2-3	-	CAWSFGRTSVGADTQYF	TGTGCCTGGAGTTTCGGTCGAACTAGCGTGGGTGCAGATACGCAGTATTTT
TRBV2	-	TRBJ2-7	-	CASSGGQIYEQYF	TGTGCCAGCTCCGGAGGACAGATCTACGAGCAGTACTTC
TRBV7-9	-	TRBJ2-3	-	CASSLASLGDTQYF	TGTGCCAGCAGCTTAGCGAGTTTGGGGGATACGCAGTATTTT
TRBV19	-	TRBJ2-2	-	CASSPPGLTGELFF	TGTGCCAGTAGTCCCCCGGGGCTCACCGGGGAGCTGTTTTTT
TRBV7-9	-	TRBJ2-1	-	CASTRAGGINEQFF	TGTGCCAGCACCCGCGCGGGCGGGATCAATGAGCAGTTCTTC
TRBV5-6	-	TRBJ2-5	-	CASSLSETQYF	TGTGCCAGCAGCTTGTCAGAGACCCAGTACTTC
TRBV30	TRBD1	TRBJ1-2	few	CAWIRDRGYGYTF	TGTGCCTGGATAAGGGACAGGGGCTATGGCTACACCTTC
TRBV7-2	TRBD1	TRBJ1-2	-	CASSFRQGAANYGYTF	TGTGCCAGCAGCTTTAGGCAGGGGGCCGCTAACTATGGCTACACCTTC
TRBV4-1	-	TRBJ2-6	once	CASSQVLAAGANVLTF	TGCGCCAGCAGCCAAGTTCTAGCTGCTGGGGCCAACGTCCTGACTTTC
TRBV9	TRBD2	TRBJ2-2	-	CASSVAWREGVTGELFF	TGTGCCAGCAGCGTAGCATGGCGGGAGGGCGTCACCGGGGAGCTGTTTTTT
TRBV7-2	-	TRBJ2-1	-	CASSLTPNEQFF	TGTGCCAGCAGCTTGACTCCCAATGAGCAGTTCTTC
TRBV28	-	TRBJ2-7	once	CASSSDSYEQYF	TGTGCCAGCAGTTCGGACAGCTACGAGCAGTACTTC
TRBV4-2	-	TRBJ2-1	-	CASSQDANEQFF	TGTGCCAGCAGCCAAGATGCAAATGAGCAGTTCTTC
TRBV7-2	-	TRBJ2-7	once	CASSFLGPYEQYF	TGTGCCAGCAGCTTCTTGGGGCCCTACGAGCAGTACTTC
TRBV7-9	-	TRBJ2-4	few	CATSRGDLAKNIQYF	TGTGCCACCTCGAGAGGGGACTTAGCCAAAAACATTCAGTACTTC
TRBV4-2	TRBD2	TRBJ2-7	-	CASSQEELAGSYEQYF	TGTGCCAGCAGCCAAGAAGAACTAGCGGGATCCTACGAGCAGTACTTC
TRBV7-9	TRBD1	TRBJ2-1	-	CASSLSTTGTDREFF	TGTGCCAGCAGCTTATCTACCACCGGGACAGACCGCGAATTCTTC
TRBV5-6	-	TRBJ2-6	few	CASSPRASGANVLTF	TGTGCCAGCAGCCCCCGGGCCTCTGGGGCCAACGTCCTGACTTTC
TRBV27	TRBD1	TRBJ2-5	-	CASRGQGWYGSETQYF	TGTGCCAGCAGGGGACAGGGATGGTATGGGTCGGAGACCCAGTACTTC
TRBV2	-	TRBJ2-2	few	CASSPEGLNTGELFF	TGTGCCAGTTCTCCCGAGGGACTTAACACCGGGGAGCTGTTTTTT
TRBV15	-	TRBJ2-3	-	CATSTDGGPDTQYF	TGTGCCACCAGCACCGATGGGGGGCCAGATACGCAGTATTTT
TRBV30	-	TRBJ2-2	once	CAHLWGSLNTGELFF	TGTGCCCACCTCTGGGGGTCACTTAACACCGGGGAGCTGTTTTTT
TRBV5-6	TRBD1	TRBJ1-1	-	CASSPGQTNTEAFF	TGTGCCAGCAGCCCGGGACAGACGAACACTGAAGCTTTCTTT
TRBV18	TRBD1	TRBJ2-1	-	CASSGDRADNEQFF	TGTGCCAGCTCAGGAGACAGGGCGGACAATGAGCAGTTCTTC
TRBV15	-	TRBJ2-1	-	CATSRPGNEQFF	TGTGCCACCAGCAGACCTGGCAATGAGCAGTTCTTC
TRBV25-1	-	TRBJ2-2	once	CASSESIGGTGELFF	TGTGCCAGCAGTGAATCAATAGGTGGTACCGGGGAGCTGTTTTTT
TRBV7-9	-	TRBJ1-5	-	CASSLGNQPQHF	TGTGCCAGCAGCTTAGGGAATCAGCCCCAGCATTTT
TRBV7-8	-	TRBJ2-5	-	CASSQGSRETQYF	TGTGCCAGCTCGCAGGGGAGTCGGGAGACCCAGTACTTC
TRBV7-2	TRBD2	TRBJ2-1	-	CASSSRRGLAGNEQFF	TGTGCCAGCAGCTCCCGAAGGGGACTAGCGGGAAATGAGCAGTTCTTC
TRBV7-9	-	TRBJ1-6	once	CASSPDRVNSPLHF	TGTGCCAGCAGCCCCGACAGAGTTAATTCACCCCTCCACTTT
TRBV29-1	TRBD1	TRBJ1-5	-	CSVSTGVDQPQHF	TGCAGCGTTTCTACAGGGGTTGATCAGCCCCAGCATTTT
TRBV6-1	-	TRBJ2-4	few	CASSPQDRPNIQYF	TGTGCCAGCAGTCCTCAGGACAGACCGAACATTCAGTACTTC
TRBV9	TRBD1	TRBJ2-5	few	CASSSTGGSETQYF	TGTGCCAGCAGCTCAACAGGGGGCTCGGAGACCCAGTACTTC
TRBV9	-	TRBJ1-2	-	CASSASGTGMSYGYTF	TGTGCCAGCAGCGCCTCTGGGACGGGGATGAGCTATGGCTACACCTTC
TRBV5-1	TRBD1	TRBJ1-1	-	CASSRLTGEAFF	TGCGCCAGCAGCAGATTGACAGGGGAAGCTTTCTTT
TRBV25-1	-	TRBJ2-5	few	CASSEGGRETQYF	TGTGCCAGCAGTGAGGGCGGAAGAGAGACCCAGTACTTC
TRBV18	-	TRBJ1-3	-	CASSPSSSGNTIYF	TGTGCCAGCTCACCCTCCAGCTCTGGAAACACCATATATTTT
TRBV7-9	-	TRBJ2-3	once	CASSLIGQDTQYF	TGTGCCAGCAGCTTAATCGGCCAGGATACGCAGTATTTT
TRBV30	-	TRBJ1-3	once	CAGRRVGSGNTIYF	TGTGCCGGGCGGAGAGTAGGCTCTGGAAACACCATATATTTT
TRBV10-3	TRBD2	TRBJ2-3	-	CAIAGAGLDTQYF	TGTGCCATAGCGGGGGCTGGGCTTGATACGCAGTATTTT
TRBV6-5	TRBD2	TRBJ2-1	-	CASSYDSSGRAEQFF	TGTGCCAGCAGTTACGATTCTAGCGGGAGGGCGGAGCAGTTCTTC
TRBV27	-	TRBJ1-1	-	CASSTTEHTEAFF	TGTGCCAGCAGTACGACAGAGCACACTGAAGCTTTCTTT
TRBV6-6	-	TRBJ1-2	-	CASSYLDGYTF	TGTGCCAGCAGTTACTTGGACGGCTACACCTTC
TRBV4-1	TRBD1	TRBJ2-7	-	CASSQDKDRGLPYEQYF	TGCGCCAGCAGCCAAGACAAGGACAGGGGTTTACCCTACGAGCAGTACTTC
TRBV7-8	TRBD1	TRBJ2-1	-	CASSSPGQGYNEQFF	TGTGCCAGCAGCTCTCCGGGACAGGGCTACAATGAGCAGTTCTTC
TRBV7-4	-	TRBJ2-1	-	CASTKTGGSNEQFF	TGTGCCAGCACCAAAACGGGTGGGAGCAATGAGCAGTTCTTC
TRBV11-3	-	TRBJ2-5	-	CASSSGDTGRGQETQYF	TGTGCCAGCAGCTCAGGAGACACGGGAAGGGGCCAAGAGACCCAGTACTTC
TRBV30	-	TRBJ1-6	once	CAWSVQGANSPLHF	TGTGCCTGGAGTGTACAAGGGGCTAATTCACCCCTCCACTTT
TRBV18	-	TRBJ1-1	-	CASSQGFLNTEAFF	TGTGCCAGCTCACAGGGATTTTTGAACACTGAAGCTTTCTTT
TRBV28	TRBD2	TRBJ2-7	-	CASWNEAGSYEQYF	TGTGCCAGCTGGAACGAAGCGGGGTCCTACGAGCAGTACTTC